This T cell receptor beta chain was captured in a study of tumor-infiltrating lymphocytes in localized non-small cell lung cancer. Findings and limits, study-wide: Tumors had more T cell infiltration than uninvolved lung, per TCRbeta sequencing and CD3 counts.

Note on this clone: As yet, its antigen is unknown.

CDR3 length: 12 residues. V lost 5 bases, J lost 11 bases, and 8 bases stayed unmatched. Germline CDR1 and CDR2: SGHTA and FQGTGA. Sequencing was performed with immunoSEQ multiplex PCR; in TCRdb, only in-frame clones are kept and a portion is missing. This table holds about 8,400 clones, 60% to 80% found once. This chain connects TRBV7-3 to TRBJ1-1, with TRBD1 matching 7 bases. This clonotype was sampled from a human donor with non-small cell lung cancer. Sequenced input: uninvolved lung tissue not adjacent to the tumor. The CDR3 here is CASSPSQGLAFF. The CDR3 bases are TGTGCCAGCAGCCCTTCACAGGGGTTGGCTTTCTTT.